This TCR beta chain comes out of a study of blood T cell repertoires in COVID-19. Only in-frame clones appear in the TCRdb table, and some are missing; sequencing was by immunoSEQ multiplex PCR. The sample shows 60,000 to 70,000 clones, roughly 77% of them seen only once. V was shortened by 6 bases and J by 1 base, with 7 bases between the two germline ends. The CDR3 has 13 residues. Germline CDR1 reads SEHNR; CDR2 reads FQNEAQ (reference sequence). Sequencing used peripheral blood. This rearrangement joins TRBV7-9 to TRBJ2-4, with a weak D call TRBD1 (6 bases). The TCR comes from a man older than 75 with acute or convalescent COVID-19. CDR3 region: CASRQGAKNIQYF. For the CDR3, the DNA is TGTGCCAGCAGGCAGGGGGCCAAAAACATTCAGTACTTC.